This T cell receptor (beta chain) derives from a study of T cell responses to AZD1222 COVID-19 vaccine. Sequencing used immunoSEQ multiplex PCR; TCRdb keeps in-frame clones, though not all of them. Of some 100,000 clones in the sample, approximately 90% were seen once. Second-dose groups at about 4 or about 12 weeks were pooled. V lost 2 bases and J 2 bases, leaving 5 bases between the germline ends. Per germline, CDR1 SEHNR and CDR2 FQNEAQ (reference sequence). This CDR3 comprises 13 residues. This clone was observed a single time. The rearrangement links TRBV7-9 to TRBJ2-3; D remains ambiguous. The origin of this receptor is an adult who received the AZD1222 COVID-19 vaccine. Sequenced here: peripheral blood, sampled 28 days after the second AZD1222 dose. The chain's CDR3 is CASSLLITDTQYF. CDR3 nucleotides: TGTGCCAGCAGCTTACTAATCACAGATACGCAGTATTTT.